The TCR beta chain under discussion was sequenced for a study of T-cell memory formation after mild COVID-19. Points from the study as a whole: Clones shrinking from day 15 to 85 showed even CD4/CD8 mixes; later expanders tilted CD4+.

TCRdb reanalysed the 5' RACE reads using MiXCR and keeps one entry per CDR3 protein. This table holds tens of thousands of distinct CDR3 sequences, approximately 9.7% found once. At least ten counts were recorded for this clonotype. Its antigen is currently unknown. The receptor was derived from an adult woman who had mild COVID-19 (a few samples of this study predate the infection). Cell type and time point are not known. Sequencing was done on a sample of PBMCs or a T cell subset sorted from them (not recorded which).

CDR3 in amino acids: CSAREGSGFAGAEQYF. The CDR3 nucleotides are TGCAGTGCTAGAGAGGGGTCAGGGTTCGCTGGAGCCGAGCAGTACTTC. This chain uses TRBV20-1 with TRBJ2-7; tentative D call: TRBD1 (5 bases). The CDR3 totals 16 residues. Germline V lookup: CDR1 DFQATT, CDR2 SNEGSKA (reference sequence). Deletions cut 0 bases from V and 6 bases from J, with 21 bases between.